One and the same sample provided the 9 T cell receptor beta chains below, sequenced in a study of blood T cell repertoires in COVID-19. Here immunoSEQ multiplex PCR was the method, and the copy in TCRdb shows in-frame clones only, minus some. The repertoire holds 400,000 or so clones, with around 91% as singletons. The sequenced sample consisted of PBMCs or T cells enriched from blood (not recorded which). All receptors derive from a man between 18 and 29 years old who had recovered from COVID-19.

This clone came up once. This chain links TRBV5-4 with TRBJ2-2, with 10 bases aligning to TRBD2. CDR1 is SGHNT and CDR2 is YYREEE in the germline V gene (reference sequence). This CDR3 has 16 residues. The V and J ends lost 3 bases and 5 bases, in that order; junction bases with no gene match: 7. The CDR3 sequence is CASSWKKAGGTGELFF. The CDR3 DNA is TGTGCCAGCAGCTGGAAAAAAGCGGGGGGGACCGGGGAGCTGTTTTTT.

The chain joins TRBV15 to TRBJ1-5, with TRBD1 matching over 7 bases. Germline trimming cut 0 bases from V and 3 bases from J; bases unmatched to any gene: 2. The CDR3 covers 15 residues. The germline gives CDR1 LNHNV, CDR2 YYDKDF (reference sequence). In nucleotides, the CDR3 is TGTGCCACCAGCAGAGAGGGACAGAACAATCAGCCCCAGCATTTT. It encodes CATSREGQNNQPQHF.

CDR3 sequence reads: CATSPQATGAGEKLFF. In DNA form, the CDR3 reads TGTGCCACCAGCCCCCAGGCGACAGGGGCGGGCGAAAAACTGTTTTTT. The chain is built from TRBV15 and TRBJ1-4; 8 bases are a match to TRBD1. Germline V gives CDR1 LNHNV, CDR2 YYDKDF (reference sequence). Losses at the gene ends were 5 bases for V and 8 bases for J; bases not matched to a gene: 13. The CDR3 length is 16 residues. Supplemented by reference TRBV15 and TRBJ1-4, the full variable domain reads DAMVIQNPRYQVTQFGKPVTLSCSQTLNHNVMYWYQQKSSQAPKLLFHYYDKDFNNEADTPDNFQSRRPNTSFCFLDIRSPGLGDTAMYLCATSPQATGAGEKLFFGSGTQLSVL.

This chain connects TRBV12-5 to TRBJ1-1, with a tentative D call TRBD1 (6 bases). The V gene's germline CDR1 is LGHNT and CDR2 FRNRAP. The ends were cut back, 5 bases at V and 1 base at J, with 11 bases in the middle. The CDR3 contains 14 residues. For the CDR3, the DNA is TGTGCTAGTGGTCCAACGGGACAGAACACTGAAGCTTTCTTT. Translating it yields CASGPTGQNTEAFF. Full variable domain (rest looked up from reference TRBV12-5 and TRBJ1-1): DARVTQTPRHKVTEMGQEVTMRCQPILGHNTVFWYRQTMMQGLELLAYFRNRAPLDDSGMPKDRFSAEMPDATLATLKIQPSEPRDSAVYFCASGPTGQNTEAFFGQGTRLTVV.

The chain links TRBV5-4 to TRBJ1-6, with D possibly being TRBD1 (5 bases). V was cut by 3 bases and J by 5 bases, with 15 bases left in between. The CDR3 is 16 residues long. Germline loops: CDR1 SGHNT, CDR2 YYREEE (reference sequence). The CDR3 here is CASSSYLGGDNSPLHF. The CDR3 DNA is TGTGCCAGCAGCTCCTACCTCGGGGGGGATAATTCACCCCTCCACTTT.

CDR3 sequence: CASSMGASYGYTF. The CDR3 DNA is TGTGCCAGTAGTATGGGCGCCTCCTATGGCTACACCTTC. The chain links TRBV19 to TRBJ1-2; D gene unclear. The V gene's germline CDR1 is LNHDA and CDR2 SQIVND (reference sequence). The V and J ends lost 3 bases and 4 bases respectively, with 9 bases between them. The CDR3 has 13 amino acids.

The gene calls are TRBV7-9 and TRBJ2-7, with TRBD1 matching over 11 bases. The CDR3 consists of 15 residues. Trimming cost V 3 bases and J 0 bases; bases outside gene matches: 1. Germline lookup yields CDR1 SEHNR and CDR2 FQNEAQ (reference sequence). In nucleotides, the CDR3 is TGTGCCAGCAGCTTGGGACAGGGGGGCTCCTACGAGCAGTACTTC. It yields the protein CASSLGQGGSYEQYF.

The rearrangement uses TRBV4-1 and TRBJ1-2; maybe TRBD1 (6 bases). Trimming removed 1 base at V and 4 bases at J, with 10 bases between. Germline V gene sequence: CDR1 MGHRA, CDR2 YSYEKL. The CDR3 extends over 14 amino acids. The DNA for the CDR3 is TGCGCCAGCAGCCAAGGCCTGACAGGCTATGGCTACACCTTC. Its translation: CASSQGLTGYGYTF.

The V gene is TRBV7-9, the J gene TRBJ1-1; D gene uncertain. The CDR3 is 13 amino acids. Germline V gene lookup returns CDR1 SEHNR and CDR2 FQNEAQ (reference sequence). Trimming took 5 bases from V and 4 from J, leaving 11 bases between them. The CDR3 DNA reads as TGTGCCAGCAGCGTAAATCGGGGCACTGAAGCTTTCTTT. Its translation is CASSVNRGTEAFF.